Listed here are 23 T cell receptor beta chains from one sample, sequenced in a study of blood T cell repertoires in COVID-19. TCRdb's copy holds only in-frame clones and misses some; the assay was immunoSEQ multiplex PCR. The table includes about 180,000 clones, roughly 83% detected once. The sequenced sample was peripheral blood. These receptors were collected from a human donor in a cohort sampled during active COVID-19.

This clone was found once. The rearrangement joins TRBV27 to TRBJ2-7; no firm D call. With 8 bases removed from V and 2 bases from J, the gap between germline ends came to 19 bases. The CDR3 contains 15 residues. Germline V gene sequence: CDR1 MNHEY, CDR2 SMNVEV (reference sequence). CDR3 sequence: CASSLEVGSPYEQYF. In DNA, the CDR3 is TGTGCCAGCTCCCTTGAGGTCGGCAGCCCCTACGAGCAGTACTTC.

The gene calls are TRBV6-5 and TRBJ2-7; 7 nucleotides agree with TRBD1. CDR3 size: 14 residues. V lost 5 bases, J lost 6 bases, and 10 bases stayed unmatched. Germline values: CDR1 MNHEY, CDR2 SVGAGI. CDR3 amino acids: CASSPETGPREQYF. The CDR3 nucleotides are TGTGCCAGCAGTCCAGAGACAGGGCCCCGCGAGCAGTACTTC.

This clone was picked up one time. The V call is TRBV3-1 (or the pseudogene TRBV3-2), the J call TRBJ1-4, with D possibly being TRBD1 (5 bases). The length of the CDR3 is 16 residues. V was shortened by 0 bases and J by 5 bases, with 13 bases between the two germline ends. Looked up from germline, CDR1 is LGHDT and CDR2 is YNNKEL (reference sequence). Written as DNA, the CDR3 is TGTGCCAGCAGCCAAGATAAACCCGGGGGAAATGAAAAACTGTTTTTT. This codes for CASSQDKPGGNEKLFF.

A single count supports this clone. The V call is TRBV6-6, the J call TRBJ2-7; D not certain. The CDR3 has 12 amino acids. V dropped 8 bases and J dropped 0 bases, with 8 bases sitting between them. Germline V gene sequence: CDR1 MNHNY, CDR2 SVGAGI (reference sequence). The CDR3 sequence is CASGGNSYEQYF. CDR3 DNA: TGTGCCAGCGGCGGAAACTCCTACGAGCAGTACTTC.

The V call is TRBV3-1 (or the pseudogene TRBV3-2), the J call TRBJ2-7, with 10 positions matching TRBD1. The CDR3 totals 16 residues. In germline, CDR1 is LGHDT, CDR2 YNNKEL (reference sequence). The V and J ends lost 3 bases and 2 bases, in that order; junction bases with no gene match: 7. This CDR3 reads CASSHDPGTGAYEQYF. The CDR3 region has the DNA TGTGCCAGCAGCCACGATCCCGGGACAGGGGCCTACGAGCAGTACTTC.

This chain connects TRBV6-5 to TRBJ1-2; 8 bases map to TRBD1. The CDR3 loop spans 14 amino acids. Trimming cost V 1 base and J 5 bases; bases outside gene matches: 3. CDR1 MNHEY and CDR2 SVGAGI come from the germline V gene. The CDR3 is CASSYLQGGYGYTF. The CDR3 coding sequence is TGTGCCAGCAGTTACTTACAGGGGGGGTATGGCTACACCTTC.

V is TRBV6-5 and J is TRBJ2-7; 11 nucleotides line up with TRBD2. CDR3 length: 14 amino acids. Losses at the gene ends were 5 bases for V and 3 bases for J; bases not matched to a gene: 3. Germline V CDR1 and CDR2: MNHEY, SVGAGI. CDR3 loop: CASSPGLAGYEQYF. The CDR3 nucleotides read TGTGCCAGCAGTCCAGGACTAGCGGGCTACGAGCAGTACTTC.

The gene calls are TRBV10-3 and TRBJ1-2, with D perhaps TRBD1 (6 bases). The V and J ends lost 7 bases and 0 bases respectively, with 15 bases between them. Germline CDR1 and CDR2: ENHRY and SYGVKD. The CDR3 extends over 15 amino acids. CDR3 loop: CAITTGIGANYGYTF. In nucleotides, the CDR3 is TGTGCCATCACCACAGGGATAGGGGCTAACTATGGCTACACCTTC.

The chain uses TRBV5-5 and TRBJ1-2; 9 bases match TRBD1. Per the germline V gene, CDR1 is SGHKS and CDR2 is YYEKEE (reference sequence). J was trimmed by 6 bases and V by 2 bases; bases with no gene match: 11. CDR3 size: 16 residues. CDR3 region: CASSFNRDRVRDGYTF. The DNA for the CDR3 is TGTGCCAGCAGCTTTAACCGGGACAGGGTTAGGGATGGCTACACCTTC.

This chain uses TRBV5-1 with TRBJ2-7, with 14 bases that match TRBD2. The CDR3 length is 15 residues. V lost 4 bases, J lost 3 bases, and 3 bases stayed unmatched. Germline CDR1 is SGHRS and CDR2 is YFSETQ. The CDR3 coding sequence is TGCGCCAGCAGCCTGGGACTAGCGGGGGTCTACGAGCAGTACTTC. Translation: CASSLGLAGVYEQYF.

This sequence joins TRBV27 and TRBJ2-5, with no clear D. The V and J ends lost 4 bases and 0 bases respectively, with 12 bases between them. Looked up from germline, CDR1 is MNHEY and CDR2 is SMNVEV (reference sequence). The CDR3 consists of 15 residues. The CDR3 loop is CASSSRHPYQETQYF. The CDR3 DNA reads TGTGCCAGCAGTTCCAGACACCCGTACCAAGAGACCCAGTACTTC.

V usage is TRBV7-8 and J usage is TRBJ2-3; the D is unclear. V was shortened by 2 bases and J by 5 bases, with 8 bases between the two germline ends. The V gene's germline CDR1 is SGHVS and CDR2 FQNEAQ. The CDR3 is 13 residues long. DNA for the CDR3: TGTGCCAGCAGCTTAAGTTGGAGAGATACGCAGTATTTT. It specifies CASSLSWRDTQYF.

The V gene is TRBV11-2, the J gene TRBJ2-7; weak D call: TRBD1 (6 bases). From germline, CDR1 is SGHAT and CDR2 FQNNGV. V was trimmed by 0 bases and J by 6 bases, leaving 12 bases between them. The CDR3 loop spans 14 amino acids. The CDR3: CASSLDRQVGEQYF. In nucleotides, the CDR3 is TGTGCCAGCAGCTTAGATAGACAGGTCGGCGAGCAGTACTTC.

This clone showed up just a few times. This chain uses TRBV10-1 with TRBJ1-5; tentative D call: TRBD1 (6 bases). Germline V lookup: CDR1 WNHNN, CDR2 SYGVQD (reference sequence). The CDR3 has 18 amino acids. Trimming stripped 4 bases from V and 0 bases from J, with 19 bases between. The chain's CDR3 is CASSAEQGMGYSNQPQHF. As DNA, the CDR3 is TGCGCCAGCAGTGCCGAACAGGGTATGGGATATAGCAATCAGCCCCAGCATTTT.

The rearrangement links TRBV9 to TRBJ2-3, with TRBD1 identical over 8 bases. J lost 0 bases, V lost 6 bases, and 6 bases had no gene match. The length of the CDR3 is 15 residues. Looked up from germline, CDR1 is SGDLS and CDR2 is YYNGEE. The CDR3 loop reads CASKARDRSTDTQYF. Written as DNA, the CDR3 is TGTGCCAGCAAAGCCAGGGACAGGAGCACAGATACGCAGTATTTT.

CDR3 in amino acids: CASSKVPQTGQETQYF. The CDR3 DNA is TGTGCCAGCAGCAAAGTTCCCCAGACAGGACAAGAGACCCAGTACTTC. J is TRBJ2-5 and V is TRBV21-1; the table's D call, TRBD1, was not checked against the DNA. TRBV21-1 is noted as a pseudogene. The CDR3 spans 16 residues.

The chain joins TRBV10-1 to TRBJ2-4, with 7 bases matching TRBD1. Germline V gene data show CDR1 as WNHNN and CDR2 as SYGVQD (reference sequence). V lost 8 bases and J lost 3; bases outside the gene matches: 4. The CDR3 is 13 amino acids. For the CDR3, the DNA is TGCGCCAGCGCCCCAGGGGGCAAAAACATTCAGTACTTC. Its protein is CASAPGGKNIQYF.

The CDR3 region is CASSLEQGRREQYF. The CDR3 DNA reads TGTGCCAGCAGCTTAGAACAGGGAAGACGGGAGCAGTACTTC. The V and J genes are TRBV7-2 and TRBJ2-7; tentative D call: TRBD1 (6 bases). The CDR3 contains 14 residues. The germline CDR1 and CDR2 sequences are SGHTA and FQGNSA. V was cut by 1 base and J by 7 bases, with 14 bases left in between.

In its sample, this clone was seen once. The chain couples TRBV28 to TRBJ1-5; tentative D call: TRBD1 (5 bases). Trimming removed 5 bases from V and 3 bases from J, with 8 bases in between. The CDR3 is 13 amino acids. The germline V gene encodes CDR1 MDHEN and CDR2 SYDVKM. CDR3 in amino acids: CASSTGFNQPQHF. CDR3 nucleotide sequence: TGTGCCAGCAGTACAGGCTTCAATCAGCCCCAGCATTTT.

This clone was picked up one time. The J gene is TRBJ1-2, the V gene TRBV11-2, with 7 positions matching TRBD1. This CDR3 is 13 amino acids long. Germline assignment: CDR1 SGHAT and CDR2 FQNNGV. Germline trimming cut 4 bases from V and 4 bases from J; bases unmatched to any gene: 3. The CDR3 loop reads CASSSGQFYGYTF. The CDR3 DNA reads as TGTGCCAGCAGCTCGGGACAGTTCTATGGCTACACCTTC.

This chain joins TRBV3-1 (or the pseudogene TRBV3-2) and TRBJ2-7, with 7 bases that match TRBD1. Trimming cost V 1 base and J 1 base; bases outside gene matches: 10. The CDR3 length is 17 residues. CDR1 LGHDT and CDR2 YNNKEL come from the germline V gene (reference sequence). DNA for the CDR3: TGTGCCAGCAGCCAAGCCCGCGGACAGGTGGGATCCTACGAGCAGTACTTC. Its translation is CASSQARGQVGSYEQYF.

The chain combines TRBV10-2 with TRBJ2-7, with a tentative D call TRBD1 (6 bases). Per the germline V gene, CDR1 is WSHSY and CDR2 is SAAADI. The CDR3 sequence is 13 residues long. The V gene lost 7 bases and the J gene lost 5 bases, with 15 bases spanning the gap. The CDR3 loop is CASNAQGTNEQYF. The CDR3, as DNA: TGCGCCAGCAATGCACAGGGAACGAACGAGCAGTACTTC.

This clone was observed a handful of times. J is TRBJ1-3 and V is TRBV6-5, with D hard to call. The CDR3 runs to 13 residues. CDR1 MNHEY and CDR2 SVGAGI come from the germline V gene. V lost 8 bases, J lost 4 bases, and 12 bases lay in between. The CDR3: CASPGGSGNTIYF. The CDR3 DNA follows: TGTGCCAGCCCCGGCGGGTCCGGAAACACCATATATTTT.